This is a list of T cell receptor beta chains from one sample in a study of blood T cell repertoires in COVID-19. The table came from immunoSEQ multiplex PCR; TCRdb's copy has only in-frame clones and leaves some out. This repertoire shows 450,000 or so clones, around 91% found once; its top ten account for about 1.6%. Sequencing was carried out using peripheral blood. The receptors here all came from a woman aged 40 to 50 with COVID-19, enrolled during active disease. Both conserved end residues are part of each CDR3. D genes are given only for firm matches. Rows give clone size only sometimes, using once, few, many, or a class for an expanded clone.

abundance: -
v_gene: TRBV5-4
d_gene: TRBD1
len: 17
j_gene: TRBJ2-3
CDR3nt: TGTGCCAGCACTTTTAATAGGGCAGGGGGTGCGAGGGATACGCAGTATTTT
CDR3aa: CASTFNRAGGARDTQYF

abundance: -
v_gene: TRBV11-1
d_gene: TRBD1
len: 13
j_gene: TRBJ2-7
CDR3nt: TGTGCCAGCAGCCGACAGGGGCGGTACGAGCAGTACTTC
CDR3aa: CASSRQGRYEQYF

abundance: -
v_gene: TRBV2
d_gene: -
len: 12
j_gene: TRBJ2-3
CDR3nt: TGTGCCAGCAGGAGGGAGACAGATACGCAGTATTTT
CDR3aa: CASRRETDTQYF

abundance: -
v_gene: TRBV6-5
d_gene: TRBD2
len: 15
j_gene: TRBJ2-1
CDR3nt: TGTGCCAGCAGTTACGGGTGGGAGGGCCAAAATGAGCAGTTCTTC
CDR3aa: CASSYGWEGQNEQFF

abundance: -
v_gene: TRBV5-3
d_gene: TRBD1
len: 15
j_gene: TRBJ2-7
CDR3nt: TGTGCCAGAAGCTTGGTGGCAGGGGGCCAGTACGAGCAGTACTTC
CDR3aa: CARSLVAGGQYEQYF

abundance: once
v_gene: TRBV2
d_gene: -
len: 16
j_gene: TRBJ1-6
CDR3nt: TGTGCCACCCACGGAGACCAGGGTTCTCATAATTCACCCCTCCACTTT
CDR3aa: CATHGDQGSHNSPLHF

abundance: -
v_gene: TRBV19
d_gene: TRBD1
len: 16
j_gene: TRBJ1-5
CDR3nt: TGTGCCAGTAATCACCGGACAGGGGCTTACAATCAGCCCCAGCATTTT
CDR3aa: CASNHRTGAYNQPQHF

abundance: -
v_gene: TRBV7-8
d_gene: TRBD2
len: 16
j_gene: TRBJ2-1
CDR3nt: TGTGCCAGCAGCACCGGACTAGCGGGAGTGGCTAGTGAGCAGTTCTTC
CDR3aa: CASSTGLAGVASEQFF

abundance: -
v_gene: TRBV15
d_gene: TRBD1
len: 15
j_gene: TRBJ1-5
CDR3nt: TGTGCCACCAGCACGGGGGACAGAGGCAATCAGCCCCAGCATTTT
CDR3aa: CATSTGDRGNQPQHF

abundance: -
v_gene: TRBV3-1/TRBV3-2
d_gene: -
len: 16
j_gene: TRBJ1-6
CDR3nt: TGTGCCAGCAGCCAGGACGTCGGACAGAATAATTCACCCCTCCACTTT
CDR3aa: CASSQDVGQNNSPLHF

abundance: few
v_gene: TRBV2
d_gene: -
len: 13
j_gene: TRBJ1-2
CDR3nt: TGTGCCAGCACCCTCCTGTGGGGCGATGGCTACACCTTC
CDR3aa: CASTLLWGDGYTF

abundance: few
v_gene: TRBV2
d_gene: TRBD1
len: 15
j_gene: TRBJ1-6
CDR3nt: TGTGCCAGCAGTGAGCAGGGACAGCATAATTCACCCCTCCACTTT
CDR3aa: CASSEQGQHNSPLHF

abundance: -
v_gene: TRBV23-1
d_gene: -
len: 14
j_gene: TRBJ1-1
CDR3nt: TGCGCCAGCAATGTCGACAGCATGAACACTGAAGCTTTCTTT
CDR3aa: CASNVDSMNTEAFF

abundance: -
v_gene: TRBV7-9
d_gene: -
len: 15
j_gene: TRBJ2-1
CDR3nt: TGTGCCAGCAGCTCAGCTACTCAGGGCCACAATGAGCAGTTCTTC
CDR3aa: CASSSATQGHNEQFF

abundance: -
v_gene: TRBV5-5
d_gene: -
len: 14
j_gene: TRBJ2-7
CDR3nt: TGTGCCAGCAGCTTGTTGGCCCAGGATAGTGAGCAGTACTTC
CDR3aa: CASSLLAQDSEQYF

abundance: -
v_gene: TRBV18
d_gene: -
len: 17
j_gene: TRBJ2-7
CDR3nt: TGTGCCAGCTCACCCCTCGGAGGAGGGGCGCTGGGACACGAGCAGTACTTC
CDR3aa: CASSPLGGGALGHEQYF

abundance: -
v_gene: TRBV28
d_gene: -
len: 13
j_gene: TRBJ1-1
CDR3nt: TGTGCCAGCAGTTTGGGACAGAACACTGAAGCTTTCTTT
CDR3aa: CASSLGQNTEAFF

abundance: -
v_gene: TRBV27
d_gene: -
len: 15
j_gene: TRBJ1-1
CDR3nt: TGTGCCAGCAGTTTATACTTGACAGAGAACACTGAAGCTTTCTTT
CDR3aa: CASSLYLTENTEAFF

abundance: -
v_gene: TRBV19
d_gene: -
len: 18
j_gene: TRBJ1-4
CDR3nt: TGTGCCAGTAGTAAACCCTCACCGTGGGGGGCAACTAATGAAAAACTGTTTTTT
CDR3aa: CASSKPSPWGATNEKLFF

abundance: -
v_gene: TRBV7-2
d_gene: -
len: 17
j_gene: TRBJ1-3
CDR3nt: TGTGCCAGCAGCTTTACCCAGGGGTCTCGCTCTGGAAACACCATATATTTT
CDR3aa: CASSFTQGSRSGNTIYF

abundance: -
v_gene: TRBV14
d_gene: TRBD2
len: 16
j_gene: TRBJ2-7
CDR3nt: TGTGCCAGCAGCCAATCGGGACTATTTGGCTTCTACGAGCAGTACTTC
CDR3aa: CASSQSGLFGFYEQYF

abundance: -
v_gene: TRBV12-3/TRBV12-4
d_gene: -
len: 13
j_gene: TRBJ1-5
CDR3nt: TGTGCCAGCAGTTTCGGCAGCGATCAGCCCCAGCATTTT
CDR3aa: CASSFGSDQPQHF

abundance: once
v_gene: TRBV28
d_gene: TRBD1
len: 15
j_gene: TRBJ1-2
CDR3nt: TGTGCCAGCAGTCTGTGGACAGGGAGTAACTATGGCTACACCTTC
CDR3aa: CASSLWTGSNYGYTF

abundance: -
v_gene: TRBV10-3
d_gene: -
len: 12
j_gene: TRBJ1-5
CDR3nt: TGTGCCATCAGTGAGTCTGGCCAGCCCCAGCATTTT
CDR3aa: CAISESGQPQHF

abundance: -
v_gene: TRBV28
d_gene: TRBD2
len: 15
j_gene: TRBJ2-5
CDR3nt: TGTGCCAGCAGAACACTAGCGGGAGGTGGGGAGACCCAGTACTTC
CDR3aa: CASRTLAGGGETQYF

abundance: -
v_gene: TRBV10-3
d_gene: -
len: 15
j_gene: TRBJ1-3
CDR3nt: TGTGCCATCAGTGAAGGACTGAACTCTGGAAACACCATATATTTT
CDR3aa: CAISEGLNSGNTIYF

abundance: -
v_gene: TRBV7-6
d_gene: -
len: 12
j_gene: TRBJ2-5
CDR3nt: TGTGCCAGCGGGAGGGGGGAAGAGACCCAGTACTTC
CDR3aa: CASGRGEETQYF

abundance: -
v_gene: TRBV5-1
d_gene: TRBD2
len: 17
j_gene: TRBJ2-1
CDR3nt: TGCGCCAGCAGCCCGACTAGCGGGAGGTTTCTTTACAATGAGCAGTTCTTC
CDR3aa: CASSPTSGRFLYNEQFF

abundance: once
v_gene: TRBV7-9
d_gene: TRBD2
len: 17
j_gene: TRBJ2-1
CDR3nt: TGTGCCAGCAGCCACAGGACTAGCGGACCCTCCTACAATGAGCAGTTCTTC
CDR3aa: CASSHRTSGPSYNEQFF

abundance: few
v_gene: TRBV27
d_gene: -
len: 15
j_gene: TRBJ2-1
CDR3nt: TGTGCCAGCAGTTTAACAGGGCCTTCCTACAATGAGCAGTTCTTC
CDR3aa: CASSLTGPSYNEQFF

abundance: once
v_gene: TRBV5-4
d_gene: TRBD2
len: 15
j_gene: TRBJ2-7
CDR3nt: TGTGCCAGCAGCCCGGGACTAGCGGGAGACTACGAGCAGTACTTC
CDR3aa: CASSPGLAGDYEQYF

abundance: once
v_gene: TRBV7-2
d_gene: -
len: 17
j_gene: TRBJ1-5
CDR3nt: TGTGCCAGCAGCTTTAGGACGGACTGGCAAATCAATCAGCCCCAGCATTTT
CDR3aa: CASSFRTDWQINQPQHF

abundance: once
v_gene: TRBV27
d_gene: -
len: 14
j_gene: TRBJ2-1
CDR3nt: TGTGCCAGCAGTTGGAACGGGGGATACAATGAGCAGTTCTTC
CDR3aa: CASSWNGGYNEQFF

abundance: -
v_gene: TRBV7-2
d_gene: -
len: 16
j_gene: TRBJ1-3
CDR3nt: TGTGCCAGCAGCCCCCGCGTCGGGATCTCTGGAAACACCATATATTTT
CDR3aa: CASSPRVGISGNTIYF

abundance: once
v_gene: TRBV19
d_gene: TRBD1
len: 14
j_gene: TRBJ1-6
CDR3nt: TGTGCCAGTAGTATCCGGGACAGGGGATCACCCCTCCACTTT
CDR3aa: CASSIRDRGSPLHF

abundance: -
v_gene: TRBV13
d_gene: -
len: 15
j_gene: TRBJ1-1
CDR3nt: TGTGCCAGCAGCTTAGTGACTGGACTCGGCCCTGAAGCTTTCTTT
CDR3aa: CASSLVTGLGPEAFF

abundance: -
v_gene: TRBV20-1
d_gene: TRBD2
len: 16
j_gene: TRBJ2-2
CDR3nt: TGCAGTGCTAGTGCGGCTAGCGGAAAGGGCACCGGGGAGCTGTTTTTT
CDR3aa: CSASAASGKGTGELFF

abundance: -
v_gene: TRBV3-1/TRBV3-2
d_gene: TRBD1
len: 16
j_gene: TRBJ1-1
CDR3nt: TGTGCCAGCAGCCAACCGGGACAGGGCTGGAACACTGAAGCTTTCTTT
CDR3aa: CASSQPGQGWNTEAFF

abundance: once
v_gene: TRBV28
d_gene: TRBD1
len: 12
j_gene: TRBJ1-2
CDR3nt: TGTGCCAGCAGTCCAGGGGGCGCGGGCTACACCTTC
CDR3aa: CASSPGGAGYTF